The source of this T cell receptor beta chain is a study of T cell responses to AZD1222 COVID-19 vaccine. Germline CDR1 LGHNA, CDR2 YSLEER. This CDR3 contains 15 residues. Losses at the gene ends were 3 bases for V and 4 bases for J; bases not matched to a gene: 4. Sequenced by immunoSEQ multiplex PCR; TCRdb stores in-frame clones only, minus some. The sample has about 140,000 clones, roughly 90% seen once; the top ten hold roughly 1.2%. This clone was detected only once. The sample was peripheral blood, taken 28 days after the second AZD1222 dose. The clonotype comes from an adult who received the AZD1222 COVID-19 vaccine. V and J are TRBV4-3 and TRBJ1-2; TRBD1 aligns across 11 bases. The CDR3 here is CASSQDRGLTYGYTF. As DNA, the CDR3 is TGCGCCAGCAGCCAGGACAGGGGGCTAACCTATGGCTACACCTTC.